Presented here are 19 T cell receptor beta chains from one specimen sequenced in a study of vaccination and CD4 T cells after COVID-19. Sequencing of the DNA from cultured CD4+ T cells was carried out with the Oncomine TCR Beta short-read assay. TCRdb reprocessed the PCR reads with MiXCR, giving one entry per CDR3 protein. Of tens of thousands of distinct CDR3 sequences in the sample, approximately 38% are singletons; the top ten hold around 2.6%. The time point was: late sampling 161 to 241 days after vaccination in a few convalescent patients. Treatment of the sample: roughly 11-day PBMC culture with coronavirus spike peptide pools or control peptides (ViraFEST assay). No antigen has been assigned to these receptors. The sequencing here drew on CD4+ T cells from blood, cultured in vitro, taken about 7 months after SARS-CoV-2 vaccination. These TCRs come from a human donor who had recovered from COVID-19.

The CDR3 loop reads CASSYGVTDTQYF. The CDR3 coding sequence is TGTGCCAGCAGTTACGGAGTTACAGATACGCAGTATTTT. This chain uses TRBV6-5 with TRBJ2-3, with unresolved D. V was clipped by 2 bases and J by 3 bases, with 6 bases between them. The CDR3 consists of 13 residues. From germline, CDR1 is MNHEY and CDR2 SVGAGI.

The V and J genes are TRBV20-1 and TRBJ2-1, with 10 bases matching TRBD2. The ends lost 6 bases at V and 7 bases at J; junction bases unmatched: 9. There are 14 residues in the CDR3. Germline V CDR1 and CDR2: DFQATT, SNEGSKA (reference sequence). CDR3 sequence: CSATGAGLANEQFF. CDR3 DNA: TGCAGTGCCACCGGGGCGGGACTAGCGAATGAGCAGTTCTTC.

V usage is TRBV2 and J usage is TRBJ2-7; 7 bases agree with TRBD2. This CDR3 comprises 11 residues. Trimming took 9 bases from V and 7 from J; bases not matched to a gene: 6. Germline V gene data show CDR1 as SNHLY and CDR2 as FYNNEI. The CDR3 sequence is CARGVAGEQYF. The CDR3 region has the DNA TGTGCCAGGGGAGTAGCGGGTGAGCAGTACTTC.

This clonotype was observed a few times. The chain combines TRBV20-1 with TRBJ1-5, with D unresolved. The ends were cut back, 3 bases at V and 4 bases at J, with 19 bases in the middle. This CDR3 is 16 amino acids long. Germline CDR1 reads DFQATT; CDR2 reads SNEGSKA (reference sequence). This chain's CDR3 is CSASQASTDFNQPQHF. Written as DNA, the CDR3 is TGCAGTGCTAGTCAAGCTTCGACCGACTTTAATCAGCCCCAGCATTTT.

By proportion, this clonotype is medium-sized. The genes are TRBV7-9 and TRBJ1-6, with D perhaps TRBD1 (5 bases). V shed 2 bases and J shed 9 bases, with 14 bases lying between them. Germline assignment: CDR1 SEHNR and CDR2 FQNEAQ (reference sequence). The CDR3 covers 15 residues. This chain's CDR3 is CASSLRAGVSSPLHF. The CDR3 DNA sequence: TGTGCCAGCAGCTTAAGGGCGGGGGTTAGTTCACCCCTCCACTTT.

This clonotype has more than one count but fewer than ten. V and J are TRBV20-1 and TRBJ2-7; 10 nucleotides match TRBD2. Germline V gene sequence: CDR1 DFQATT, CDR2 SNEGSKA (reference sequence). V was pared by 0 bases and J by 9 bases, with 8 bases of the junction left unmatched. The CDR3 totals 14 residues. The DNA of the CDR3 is TGCAGTGCTAGAGAGGCTAGCGGGAGTTATGGGCAGTACTTC. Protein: CSAREASGSYGQYF.

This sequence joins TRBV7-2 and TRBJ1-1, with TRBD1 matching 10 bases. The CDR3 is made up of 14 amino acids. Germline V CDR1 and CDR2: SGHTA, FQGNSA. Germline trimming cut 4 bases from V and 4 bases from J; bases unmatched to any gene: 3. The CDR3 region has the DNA TGTGCCAGCAGCTGGGGACAGGGGAGCACTGAAGCTTTCTTT. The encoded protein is CASSWGQGSTEAFF.

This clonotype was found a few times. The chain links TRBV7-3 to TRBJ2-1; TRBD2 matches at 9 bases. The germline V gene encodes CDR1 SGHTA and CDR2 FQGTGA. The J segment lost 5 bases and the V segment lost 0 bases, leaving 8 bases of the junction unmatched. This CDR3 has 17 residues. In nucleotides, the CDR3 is TGTGCCAGCAGCTTAACGGCGGCGGGAGGGTCGGACAATGAGCAGTTCTTC. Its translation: CASSLTAAGGSDNEQFF.

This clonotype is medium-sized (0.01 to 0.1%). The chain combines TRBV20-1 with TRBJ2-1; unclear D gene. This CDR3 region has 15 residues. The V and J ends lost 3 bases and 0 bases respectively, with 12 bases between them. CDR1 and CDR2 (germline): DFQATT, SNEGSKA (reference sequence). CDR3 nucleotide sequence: TGCAGTGCTAGGTCCCACACCAGCTCCTACAATGAGCAGTTCTTC. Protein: CSARSHTSSYNEQFF.

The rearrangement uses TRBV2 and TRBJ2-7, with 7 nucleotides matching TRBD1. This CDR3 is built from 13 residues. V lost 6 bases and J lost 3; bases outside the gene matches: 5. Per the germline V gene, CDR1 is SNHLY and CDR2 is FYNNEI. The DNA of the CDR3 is TGTGCCAGCAGACAGGGGTTAATCTACGAGCAGTACTTC. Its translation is CASRQGLIYEQYF.

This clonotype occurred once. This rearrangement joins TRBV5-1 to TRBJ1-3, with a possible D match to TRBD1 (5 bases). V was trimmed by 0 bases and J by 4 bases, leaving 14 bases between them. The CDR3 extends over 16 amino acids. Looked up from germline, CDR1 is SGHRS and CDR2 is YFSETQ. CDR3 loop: CASSLAGDLGGNTIYF. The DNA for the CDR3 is TGCGCCAGCAGCTTGGCCGGGGACCTGGGGGGAAACACCATATATTTT.

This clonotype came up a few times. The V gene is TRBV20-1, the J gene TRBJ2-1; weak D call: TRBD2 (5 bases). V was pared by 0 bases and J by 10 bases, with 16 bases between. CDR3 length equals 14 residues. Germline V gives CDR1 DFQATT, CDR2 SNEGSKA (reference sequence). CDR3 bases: TGCAGTGCTAGAGATCGGAGGCGCGGATGGGAGCAGTTCTTC. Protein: CSARDRRRGWEQFF.

DNA of the CDR3: TGTGCCAGCAGCTTAGGTTCTTTAAACAATGAGCAGTTCTTC. Translation: CASSLGSLNNEQFF. The rearrangement uses TRBV7-2 and TRBJ2-1, with D hard to call. The germline V and J ends were trimmed by 1 base and 5 bases, with 9 bases remaining between them. The germline CDR1 and CDR2 sequences are SGHTA and FQGNSA. The CDR3 has 14 amino acids.

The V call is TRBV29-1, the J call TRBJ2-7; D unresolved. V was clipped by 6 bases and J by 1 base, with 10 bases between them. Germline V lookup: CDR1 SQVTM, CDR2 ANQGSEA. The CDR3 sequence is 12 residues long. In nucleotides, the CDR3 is TGCAGCGTCCGTACGACGTCCTACGAGCAGTACTTC. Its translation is CSVRTTSYEQYF.

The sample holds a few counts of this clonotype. The CDR3 DNA reads as TGTGCCACCACCCTAGGAACAGGGGCATATAGCAATCAGCCCCAGCATTTT. It codes for CATTLGTGAYSNQPQHF. The chain has TRBV15 and TRBJ1-5; TRBD1 matches at 7 bases. The CDR3 contains 17 residues. Germline CDR1 and CDR2: LNHNV and YYDKDF (reference sequence). V shed 7 bases, J shed 0 bases, and the junction held 12 bases outside the gene matches.

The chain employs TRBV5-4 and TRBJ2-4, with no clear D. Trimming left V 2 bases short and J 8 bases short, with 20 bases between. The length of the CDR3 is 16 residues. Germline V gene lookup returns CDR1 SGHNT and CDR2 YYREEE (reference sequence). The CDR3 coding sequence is TGTGCCAGCAGCTTCTATGACCGGGCCCTTGGGGACATTCAGTACTTC. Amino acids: CASSFYDRALGDIQYF. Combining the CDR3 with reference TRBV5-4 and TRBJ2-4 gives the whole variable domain ETGVTQSPTHLIKTRGQQVTLRCSSQSGHNTVSWYQQALGQGPQFIFQYYREEENGRGNFPPRFSGLQFPNYSSELNVNALELDDSALYLCASSFYDRALGDIQYFGAGTRLSVL.

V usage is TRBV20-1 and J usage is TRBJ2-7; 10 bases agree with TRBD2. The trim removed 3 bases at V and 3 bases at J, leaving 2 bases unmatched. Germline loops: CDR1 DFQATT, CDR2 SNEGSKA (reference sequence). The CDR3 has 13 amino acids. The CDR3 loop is CSASGLADYEQYF. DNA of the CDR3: TGCAGTGCTAGTGGACTAGCGGACTACGAGCAGTACTTC.

The DNA of the CDR3 is TGTGCCAGCACCAGGGAAGGACCGTCGAACACTGAAGCTTTCTTT. It specifies CASTREGPSNTEAFF. The genes are TRBV2 and TRBJ1-1, with D tentatively TRBD1 (5 bases). The CDR3 consists of 15 residues. The V gene lost 7 bases and the J gene lost 1 base, with 16 bases spanning the gap. Germline values: CDR1 SNHLY, CDR2 FYNNEI.

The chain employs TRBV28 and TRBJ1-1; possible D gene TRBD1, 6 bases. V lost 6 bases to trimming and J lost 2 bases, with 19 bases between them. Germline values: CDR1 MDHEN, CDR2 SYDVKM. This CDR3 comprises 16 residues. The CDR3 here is CASSLVRGGANTEAFF. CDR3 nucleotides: TGTGCCAGCAGCCTAGTGAGGGGGGGTGCAAACACTGAAGCTTTCTTT. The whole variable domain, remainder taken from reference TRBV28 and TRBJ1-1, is DVKVTQSSRYLVKRTGEKVFLECVQDMDHENMFWYRQDPGLGLRLIYFSYDVKMKEKGDIPEGYSVSREKKERFSLILESASTNQTSMYLCASSLVRGGANTEAFFGQGTRLTVV.